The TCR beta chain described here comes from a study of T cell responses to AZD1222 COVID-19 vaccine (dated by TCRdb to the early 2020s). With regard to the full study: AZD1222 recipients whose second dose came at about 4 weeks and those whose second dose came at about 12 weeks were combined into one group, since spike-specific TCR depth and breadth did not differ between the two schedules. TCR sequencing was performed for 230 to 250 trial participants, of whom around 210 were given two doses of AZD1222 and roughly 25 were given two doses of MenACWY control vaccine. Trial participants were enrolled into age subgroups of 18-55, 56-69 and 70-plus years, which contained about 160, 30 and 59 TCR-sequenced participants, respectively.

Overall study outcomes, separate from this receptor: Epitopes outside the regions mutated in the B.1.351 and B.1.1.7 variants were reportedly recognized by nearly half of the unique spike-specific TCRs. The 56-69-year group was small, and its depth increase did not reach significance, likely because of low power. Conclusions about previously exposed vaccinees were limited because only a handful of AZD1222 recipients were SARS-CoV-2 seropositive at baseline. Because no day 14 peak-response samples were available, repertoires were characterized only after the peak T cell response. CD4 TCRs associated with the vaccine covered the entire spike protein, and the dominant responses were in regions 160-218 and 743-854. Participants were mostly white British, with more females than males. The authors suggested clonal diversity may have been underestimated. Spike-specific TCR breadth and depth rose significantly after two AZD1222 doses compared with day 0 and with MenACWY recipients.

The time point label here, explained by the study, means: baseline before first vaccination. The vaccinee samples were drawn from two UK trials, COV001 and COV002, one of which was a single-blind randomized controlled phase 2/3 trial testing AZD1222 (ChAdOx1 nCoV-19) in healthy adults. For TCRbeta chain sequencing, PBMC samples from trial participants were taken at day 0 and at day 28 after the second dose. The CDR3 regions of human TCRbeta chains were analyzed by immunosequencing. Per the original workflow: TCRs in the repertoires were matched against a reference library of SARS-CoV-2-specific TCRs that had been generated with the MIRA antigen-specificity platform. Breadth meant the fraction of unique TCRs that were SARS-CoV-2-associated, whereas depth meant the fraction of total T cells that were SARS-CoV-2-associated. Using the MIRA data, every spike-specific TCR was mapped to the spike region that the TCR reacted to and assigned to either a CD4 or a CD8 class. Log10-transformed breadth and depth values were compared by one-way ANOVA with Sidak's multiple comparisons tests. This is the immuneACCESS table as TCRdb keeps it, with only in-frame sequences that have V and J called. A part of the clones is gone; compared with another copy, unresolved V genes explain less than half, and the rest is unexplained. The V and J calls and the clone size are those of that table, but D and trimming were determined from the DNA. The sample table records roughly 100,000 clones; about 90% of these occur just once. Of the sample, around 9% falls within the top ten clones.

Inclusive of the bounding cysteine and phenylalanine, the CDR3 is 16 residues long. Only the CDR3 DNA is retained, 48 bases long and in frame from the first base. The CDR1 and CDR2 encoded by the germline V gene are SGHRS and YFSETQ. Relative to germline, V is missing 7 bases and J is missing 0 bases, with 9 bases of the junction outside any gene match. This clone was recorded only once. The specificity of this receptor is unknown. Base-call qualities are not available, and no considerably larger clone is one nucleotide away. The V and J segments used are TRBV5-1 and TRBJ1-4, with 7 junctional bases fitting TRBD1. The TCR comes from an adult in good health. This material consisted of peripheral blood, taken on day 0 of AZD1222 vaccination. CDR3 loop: CASRYHDRATNEKLFF. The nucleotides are TGCGCCAGCCGCTACCACGACAGGGCAACTAATGAAAAACTGTTTTTT.